This T cell receptor (beta chain) was found in a study of cytomegalovirus exposure and HLA in healthy donors. Study at large: HLA-typed donors were the source of 90 million or so unique TCRs, which an early data release held. General study points: TCR beta sequences reportedly predicted most subjects' HLA-A and HLA-B alleles accurately.

The PCR used 60 Vbeta and 13 Jbeta primers. Profiling relied on immunoSEQ multiplex PCR, and the TCRdb table lists in-frame clones only, not all of them. The sample consists of over 70,000 clones, approximately 64% of them appearing once. Turning to this clone: The antigen remains undetermined.

CDR3 length: 14 residues. The germline V gene encodes CDR1 KGHSY and CDR2 FQNENV. The germline V and J ends were trimmed by 3 bases and 0 bases, with 7 bases remaining between them. This chain links TRBV16 with TRBJ2-3; D gene uncertain. The source material was PBMCs. The TCR sequence derives from a woman aged 45-60 years in good health and CMV-seropositive. The CDR3 loop reads CASSHSGSTDTQYF. In DNA, the CDR3 is TGTGCCAGCAGCCACTCGGGTAGCACAGATACGCAGTATTTT.